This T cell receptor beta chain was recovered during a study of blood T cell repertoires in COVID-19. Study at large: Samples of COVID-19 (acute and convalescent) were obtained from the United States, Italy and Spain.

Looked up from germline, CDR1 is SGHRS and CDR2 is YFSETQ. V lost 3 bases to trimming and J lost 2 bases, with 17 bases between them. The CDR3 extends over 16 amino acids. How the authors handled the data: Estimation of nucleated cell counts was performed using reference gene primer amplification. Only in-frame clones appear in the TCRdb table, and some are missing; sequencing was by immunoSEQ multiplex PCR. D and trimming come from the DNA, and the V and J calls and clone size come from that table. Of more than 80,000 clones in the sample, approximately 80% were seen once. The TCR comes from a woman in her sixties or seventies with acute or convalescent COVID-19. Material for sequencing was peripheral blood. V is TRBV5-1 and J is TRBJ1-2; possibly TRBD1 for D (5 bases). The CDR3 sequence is CASSSSPGDNNYGYTF. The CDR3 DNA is TGCGCCAGCAGCTCGAGCCCGGGGGATAACAACTATGGCTACACCTTC. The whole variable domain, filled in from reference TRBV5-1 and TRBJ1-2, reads KAGVTQTPRYLIKTRGQQVTLSCSPISGHRSVSWYQQTPGQGLQFLFEYFSETQRNKGNFPGRFSGRQFSNSRSEMNVSTLELGDSALYLCASSSSPGDNNYGYTFGSGTRLTVV.